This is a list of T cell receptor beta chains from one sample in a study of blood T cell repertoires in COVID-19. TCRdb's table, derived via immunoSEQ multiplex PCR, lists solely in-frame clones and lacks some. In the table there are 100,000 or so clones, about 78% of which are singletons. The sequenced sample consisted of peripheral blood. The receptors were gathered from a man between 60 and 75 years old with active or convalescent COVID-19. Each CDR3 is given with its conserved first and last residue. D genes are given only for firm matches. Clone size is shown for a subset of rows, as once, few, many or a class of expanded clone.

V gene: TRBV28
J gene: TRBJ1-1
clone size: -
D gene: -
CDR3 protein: CASSPTGLNTEAFF
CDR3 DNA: TGTGCCAGCAGCCCGACAGGTCTGAACACTGAAGCTTTCTTT

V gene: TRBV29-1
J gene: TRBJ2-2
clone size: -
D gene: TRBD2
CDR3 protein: CSALAGTDTGELFF
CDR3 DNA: TGCAGCGCTCTAGCGGGAACGGACACCGGGGAGCTGTTTTTT

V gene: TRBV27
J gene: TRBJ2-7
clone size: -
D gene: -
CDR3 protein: CASSFSGGYEQYF
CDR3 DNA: TGTGCCAGCAGTTTTTCGGGTGGGTACGAGCAGTACTTC

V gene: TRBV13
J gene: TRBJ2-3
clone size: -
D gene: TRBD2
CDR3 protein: CASSHSFSGVDTQYF
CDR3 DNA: TGTGCCAGCAGCCACAGTTTTAGCGGGGTAGATACGCAGTATTTT

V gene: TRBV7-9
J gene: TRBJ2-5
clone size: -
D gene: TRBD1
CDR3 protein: CASSSAGTGGGETQYF
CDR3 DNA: TGTGCCAGCAGCTCCGCCGGGACAGGGGGCGGAGAGACCCAGTACTTC

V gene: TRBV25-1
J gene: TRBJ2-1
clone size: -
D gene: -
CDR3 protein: CASRPLTTTASNEQFF
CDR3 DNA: TGTGCCAGCAGGCCTCTCACTACCACGGCCTCCAATGAGCAGTTCTTC

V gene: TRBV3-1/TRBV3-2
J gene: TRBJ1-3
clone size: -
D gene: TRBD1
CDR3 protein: CASSHWTGSSGNTIYF
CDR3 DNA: TGTGCCAGCAGCCATTGGACAGGAAGCTCTGGAAACACCATATATTTT

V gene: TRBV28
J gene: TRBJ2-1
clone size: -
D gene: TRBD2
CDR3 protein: CASSGLGLWNEQFF
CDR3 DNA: TGTGCCAGCAGTGGACTAGGTTTGTGGAATGAGCAGTTCTTC

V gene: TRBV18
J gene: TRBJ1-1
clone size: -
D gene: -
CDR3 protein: CASSIIQGTEAFF
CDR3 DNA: TGTGCCAGCTCAATAATACAGGGAACTGAAGCTTTCTTT

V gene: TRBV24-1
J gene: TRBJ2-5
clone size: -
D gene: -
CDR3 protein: CATSEPQGFQETQYF
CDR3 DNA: TGTGCCACCAGTGAGCCGCAGGGATTCCAAGAGACCCAGTACTTC

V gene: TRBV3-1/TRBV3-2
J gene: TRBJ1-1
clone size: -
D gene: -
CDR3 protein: CASSPDSNTEAFF
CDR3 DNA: TGTGCCAGCAGCCCGGACAGTAACACTGAAGCTTTCTTT

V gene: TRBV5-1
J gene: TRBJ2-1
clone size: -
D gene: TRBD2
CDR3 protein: CASSSIAGGGNEQFF
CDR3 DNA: TGCGCCAGCAGCTCCATAGCGGGAGGGGGGAATGAGCAGTTCTTC

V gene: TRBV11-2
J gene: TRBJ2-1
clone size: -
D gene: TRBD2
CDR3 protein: CASSLDRNSGSFGEQFF
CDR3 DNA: TGTGCCAGCAGCTTAGATCGGAATAGCGGGAGTTTTGGTGAGCAGTTCTTC

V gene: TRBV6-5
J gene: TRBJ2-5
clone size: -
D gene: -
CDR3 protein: CASRPLARGGETQYF
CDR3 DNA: TGTGCCAGCAGACCCCTAGCGCGTGGGGGGGAGACCCAGTACTTC

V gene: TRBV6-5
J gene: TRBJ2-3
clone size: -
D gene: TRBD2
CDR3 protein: CASRGTSGSADTQYF
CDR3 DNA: TGTGCCAGCAGGGGGACTAGCGGGAGCGCAGATACGCAGTATTTT

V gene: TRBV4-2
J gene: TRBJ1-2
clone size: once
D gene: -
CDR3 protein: CASSPPTGGSYGYTF
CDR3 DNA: TGTGCCAGCAGCCCCCCTACTGGAGGTTCCTATGGCTACACCTTC

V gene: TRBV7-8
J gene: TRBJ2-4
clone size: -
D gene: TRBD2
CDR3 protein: CASSLGGGSRGIQYF
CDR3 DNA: TGTGCCAGCAGCTTAGGCGGGGGGAGTCGGGGCATTCAGTACTTC

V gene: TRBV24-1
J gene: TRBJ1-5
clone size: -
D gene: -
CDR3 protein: CATSDSVEGGYNQPQHF
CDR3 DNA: TGTGCCACCAGTGATTCGGTCGAGGGTGGCTACAATCAGCCCCAGCATTTT

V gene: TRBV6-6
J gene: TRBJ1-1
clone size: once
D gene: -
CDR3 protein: CASSYSGGTEAFF
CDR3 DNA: TGTGCCAGCAGTTACTCAGGGGGTACTGAAGCTTTCTTT

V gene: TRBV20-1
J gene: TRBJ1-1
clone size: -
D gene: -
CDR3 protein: CSASGRAHTEAFF
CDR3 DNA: TGCAGTGCTAGTGGCAGGGCGCACACTGAAGCTTTCTTT

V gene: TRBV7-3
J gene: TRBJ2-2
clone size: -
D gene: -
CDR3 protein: CASSPGHTNTGELFF
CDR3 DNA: TGTGCCAGCAGCCCAGGACACACCAACACCGGGGAGCTGTTTTTT

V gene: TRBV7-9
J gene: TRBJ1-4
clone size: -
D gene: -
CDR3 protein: CASSLSLGQSNEKLFF
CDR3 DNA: TGTGCCAGCAGCTTATCGCTGGGGCAGTCTAATGAAAAACTGTTTTTT

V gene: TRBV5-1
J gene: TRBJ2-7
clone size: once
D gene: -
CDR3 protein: CASSLGGRGIYEQYF
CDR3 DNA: TGCGCCAGCAGCTTGGGTGGGCGGGGAATCTACGAGCAGTACTTC

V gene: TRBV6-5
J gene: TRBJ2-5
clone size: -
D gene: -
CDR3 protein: CASSHRGGTQYF
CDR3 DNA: TGTGCCAGCAGTCACCGGGGAGGGACCCAGTACTTC

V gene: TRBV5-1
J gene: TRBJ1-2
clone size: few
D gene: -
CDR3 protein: CASSLGHPSSRGYTF
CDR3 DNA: TGCGCCAGCAGCTTGGGACATCCTTCCTCTCGCGGCTACACCTTC

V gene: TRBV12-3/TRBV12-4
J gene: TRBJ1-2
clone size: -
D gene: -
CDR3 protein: CASSLAQGMGYTF
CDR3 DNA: TGTGCCAGCAGTTTAGCCCAGGGGATGGGCTACACCTTC

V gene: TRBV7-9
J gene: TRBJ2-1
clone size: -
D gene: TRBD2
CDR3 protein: CASSISGTTNNEQFF
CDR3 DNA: TGTGCCAGCAGCATCTCCGGGACTACGAACAATGAGCAGTTCTTC

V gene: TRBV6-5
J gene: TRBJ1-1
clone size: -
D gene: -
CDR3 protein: CASSSGPEAFF
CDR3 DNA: TGTGCCAGCAGCAGCGGACCTGAAGCTTTCTTT